Included here is one T cell receptor (beta chain) sequence, with context. Antigen specificity is unknown. This PCR relied on a set of 60 Vbeta primers and 13 Jbeta primers. Here immunoSEQ multiplex PCR was the method, and the copy in TCRdb shows in-frame clones only, minus some. The sample shows 35,000 to 50,000 clones, about 60% of them seen only once. The CDR3 has 15 amino acids. Looked up from germline, CDR1 is SGHNT and CDR2 is YYREEE (reference sequence). V was pared by 4 bases and J by 3 bases, with 15 bases between. The data were taken from a study of cytomegalovirus exposure and HLA in healthy donors. Study observations and caveats: Among TCR beta chains, those listed as cytomegalovirus-associated numbered approximately 150.

Material: PBMCs. This chain uses TRBV5-4 with TRBJ2-3; D is perhaps TRBD2 (5 bases). This TCR came from a man aged 55-75 years in good health and CMV-seropositive. The CDR3 loop is CASSIGLENTDTQYF. CDR3 nucleotides: TGTGCCAGCAGCATTGGACTGGAGAATACAGATACGCAGTATTTT.